There are many counts of the clone carrying this TCR beta chain. Its antigen is unknown. This entry belongs to a study of neurological immune-mediated disorders. Overall study findings and caveats: Sharing of CDR3 amino acid sequences among expanded clones across subjects was absent, suggesting private repertoires in all groups.

The authors made cDNA by 5'RACE with 10-nucleotide random UMIs. TCRdb independently ran MiXCR on the 5' RACE reads; one entry per CDR3 protein. The sample consists of tens of thousands of distinct CDR3 sequences, roughly 6% of them appearing once. The study built sorted libraries from 850,000 to 1,000,000 CD4+ or CD8+ T cells. This TCR derives from a middle-aged woman in good health. The sample was CD4+ T cells from blood.

The CDR3 sequence is CASATMRWMSSGANVLTF. CDR3 DNA: TGTGCCAGCGCCACGATGAGATGGATGAGCTCCGGGGCCAACGTCCTGACTTTC. This chain joins TRBV28 and TRBJ2-6; D is unclear. The CDR3 is 18 amino acids. In germline, CDR1 is MDHEN, CDR2 SYDVKM. V was clipped by 8 bases and J by 4 bases, with 24 bases between them.